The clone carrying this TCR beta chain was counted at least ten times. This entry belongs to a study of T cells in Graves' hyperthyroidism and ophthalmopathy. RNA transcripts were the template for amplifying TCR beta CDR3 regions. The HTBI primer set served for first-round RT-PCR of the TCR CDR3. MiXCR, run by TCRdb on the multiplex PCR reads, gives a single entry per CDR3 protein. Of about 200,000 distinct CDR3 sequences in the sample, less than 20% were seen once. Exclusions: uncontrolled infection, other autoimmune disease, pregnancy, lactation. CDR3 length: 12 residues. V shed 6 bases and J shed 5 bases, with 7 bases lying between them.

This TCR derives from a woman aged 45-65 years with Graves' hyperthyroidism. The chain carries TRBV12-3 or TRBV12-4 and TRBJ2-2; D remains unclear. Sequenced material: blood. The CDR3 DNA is TGTGCCAGCAGCCGGGTGACCGGGGAGCTGTTTTTT. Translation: CASSRVTGELFF.